This T cell receptor beta chain originates from a study of blood T cells in healthy people across ages. PCR was performed a second time for about 7 to 12 cycles using a sample-barcoded 5' primer and a J-beta primer mix. Each CDR3 protein is one row after TCRdb ran MiXCR on the 5' RACE reads. The sample has 650,000 to 800,000 distinct CDR3 sequences, about 42% seen once. At least ten counts were recorded for this clonotype. Germline CDR1 and CDR2: DFQATT and SNEGSKA (reference sequence). The V gene end was trimmed by 5 bases and the J gene end by 4 bases; junction bases not matched to a gene: 7. The CDR3 spans 13 residues.

This clonotype originated in a man aged 60 to 69 in good health. The chain uses TRBV20-1 and TRBJ1-2, with TRBD1 matching 7 bases. Sequencing input: blood. The CDR3 DNA reads as TGCAGTGCTTGGGACAGCGGGTCCTATGGCTACACCTTC. This translates into CSAWDSGSYGYTF.